These T cell receptor beta chains were read from a single sample in a study of blood T cell repertoires in COVID-19. Produced via immunoSEQ multiplex PCR; TCRdb's table is partial and in-frame only. The repertoire holds roughly 180,000 clones, with about 88% as singletons. Input material: peripheral blood. These receptors all come from a woman in her 50s with COVID-19, enrolled during active disease. Both conserved end residues are part of each CDR3. D genes are given only for firm matches. Some rows mark clone size as missing; the rest say once, few, many or name a class of expanded clone.

CASSPPGLAGREQYF TGTGCCAGCTCGCCCCCGGGACTAGCGGGGCGCGAGCAGTACTTC TRBD2 TRBJ2-7 15 - TRBV18
CATSDSRTGTPDTQYF TGTGCCACCAGTGATTCCCGGACAGGGACTCCGGATACGCAGTATTTT TRBD1 TRBJ2-3 16 once TRBV24-1
CASSLQGLFALHF TGTGCCAGCAGTTTACAGGGATTATTTGCCCTCCACTTT - TRBJ1-6 13 - TRBV27
CASSLYRLETQYF TGTGCCAGCAGCCTATACAGGTTAGAGACCCAGTACTTC - TRBJ2-5 13 - TRBV3-1/TRBV3-2
CASSFEGAEAFF TGCGCCAGCAGCTTCGAGGGGGCTGAAGCTTTCTTT - TRBJ1-1 12 - TRBV5-1
CASSESYNSYNSPLHF TGCGCCAGCAGTGAGTCTTACAACTCCTATAATTCACCCCTCCACTTT - TRBJ1-6 16 - TRBV10-2
CASSILTEAFF TGTGCCAGCAGTATACTCACTGAAGCTTTCTTT - TRBJ1-1 11 - TRBV6-5
CASSLSSWGVSGYTF TGTGCCAGCAGTTTATCCAGTTGGGGGGTGAGTGGCTACACCTTC - TRBJ1-2 15 - TRBV28
CASSPRGSYEQYF TGTGCCAGCAGCCCCCGGGGGTCCTACGAGCAGTACTTC - TRBJ2-7 13 - TRBV7-8
CASLSDSSYEQYF TGTGCCAGCCTAAGTGACAGTTCCTACGAGCAGTACTTC - TRBJ2-7 13 - TRBV27
CASSLANGGAGNEQFF TGTGCCAGCAGCTTGGCCAACGGGGGGGCCGGCAATGAGCAGTTCTTC TRBD2 TRBJ2-1 16 - TRBV7-2
CASSKTSVAYNEQFF TGTGCCAGCAGCAAAACTAGTGTAGCCTACAATGAGCAGTTCTTC - TRBJ2-1 15 - TRBV7-3
CAIRGQGNEKLFF TGTGCCATCAGGGGACAGGGTAATGAAAAACTGTTTTTT TRBD1 TRBJ1-4 13 - TRBV10-3
CASSSPGGRRTGELFF TGTGCCAGCTCATCGCCGGGAGGGAGGAGGACCGGGGAGCTGTTTTTT TRBD2 TRBJ2-2 16 - TRBV18
CASSIDTAGDGTEAFF TGTGCCAGTAGTATAGATACTGCGGGGGACGGAACTGAAGCTTTCTTT - TRBJ1-1 16 - TRBV19
CASSKQGGTDTQYF TGTGCCAGCAGCAAACAGGGGGGCACAGATACGCAGTATTTT TRBD1 TRBJ2-3 14 - TRBV7-9
CASRDPGVRGAEAFF TGTGCCAGCAGGGACCCAGGGGTCCGGGGCGCTGAAGCTTTCTTT - TRBJ1-1 15 - TRBV6-5
CASTTFSLRGFPYEQYF TGTGCCAGCACCACCTTTAGTTTGCGGGGGTTTCCCTACGAGCAGTACTTC TRBD2 TRBJ2-7 17 - TRBV27
CASSSPGQGINEQFF TGTGCCAGCAGCTCCCCGGGACAGGGGATCAATGAGCAGTTCTTC TRBD1 TRBJ2-1 15 - TRBV7-9
CASSSGTGMGTEAFF TGTGCCAGCAGCTCGGGCACAGGGATGGGAACTGAAGCTTTCTTT - TRBJ1-1 15 few TRBV11-3
CASSLRQVGYNEQFF TGTGCCAGCAGTTTAAGACAGGTGGGCTACAATGAGCAGTTCTTC - TRBJ2-1 15 - TRBV28
CASSLDRGFAKNIQYF TGCGCCAGCAGTCTGGACAGGGGTTTCGCCAAAAACATTCAGTACTTC TRBD1 TRBJ2-4 16 - TRBV10-1
CASSAREQETQYF TGTGCCAGCAGCGCTAGAGAGCAAGAGACCCAGTACTTC - TRBJ2-5 13 - TRBV3-1/TRBV3-2
CASSSGRVDTQYF TGTGCCAGCAGCTCGGGGAGGGTAGATACGCAGTATTTT TRBD2 TRBJ2-3 13 - TRBV7-8
CASSYSSNQPQHF TGTGCCAGCAGCTACAGTTCCAATCAGCCCCAGCATTTT - TRBJ1-5 13 - TRBV9
CASSQLSYRGEYNEQFF TGTGCCAGCAGCCAATTAAGCTACAGGGGCGAATACAATGAGCAGTTCTTC TRBD1 TRBJ2-1 17 - TRBV14
CASSPPSGGSTDTQYF TGTGCCAGCTCACCACCGAGCGGGGGAAGCACAGATACGCAGTATTTT TRBD2 TRBJ2-3 16 - TRBV18
CASQGTDQPQHF TGTGCCAGTCAGGGGACCGATCAGCCCCAGCATTTT - TRBJ1-5 12 once TRBV2
CASGLGNGQGVNTEAFF TGTGCTAGTGGTTTGGGAAACGGACAGGGGGTTAACACTGAAGCTTTCTTT TRBD1 TRBJ1-1 17 - TRBV12-5
CASRPPTVLSSYEQYF TGTGCCAGCAGGCCCCCGACAGTCCTGTCCTCCTACGAGCAGTACTTC - TRBJ2-7 16 once TRBV3-1/TRBV3-2
CASSSREGSVNYGYTF TGTGCCAGCAGCTCCCGGGAGGGCTCCGTTAACTATGGCTACACCTTC - TRBJ1-2 16 few TRBV13
CASTEGSSYNEQFF TGTGCCAGCACCGAAGGGAGCTCCTACAATGAGCAGTTCTTC - TRBJ2-1 14 - TRBV6-5
CASSLGLASTDTQYF TGTGCCAGCAGCTTAGGGCTAGCGAGCACAGATACGCAGTATTTT - TRBJ2-3 15 - TRBV11-3
CASSSGSYYEQYF TGTGCCAGCAGTTCAGGCAGTTACTACGAGCAGTACTTC - TRBJ2-7 13 once TRBV12-3/TRBV12-4
CASSLTGGWEKLFF TGCGCCAGCAGCTTAACAGGGGGTTGGGAAAAACTGTTTTTT TRBD1 TRBJ1-4 14 - TRBV5-1
CASSPRDRKNTEAFF TGTGCCAGCAGTCCCCGGGACAGGAAGAACACTGAAGCTTTCTTT TRBD1 TRBJ1-1 15 - TRBV6-5
CASSGTSGGVQETQYF TGTGCCAGCAGTGGGACTAGCGGGGGGGTTCAAGAGACCCAGTACTTC TRBD2 TRBJ2-5 16 - TRBV25-1
CASSFAGESSYEQYF TGTGCCAGCAGCTTCGCGGGGGAGAGCTCCTACGAGCAGTACTTC TRBD2 TRBJ2-7 15 once TRBV13
CASSLTGGGYTF TGTGCCAGCAGTTTGACAGGGGGCGGCTACACCTTC TRBD1 TRBJ1-2 12 - TRBV28
CASSFSGTGTWNEQFF TGTGCCAGCAGCTTTTCCGGGACAGGGACTTGGAATGAGCAGTTCTTC TRBD1 TRBJ2-1 16 few TRBV7-2
CASSQEDRGGQFF TGCGCCAGCAGCCAAGAGGACAGGGGTGGGCAGTTCTTC TRBD1 TRBJ2-1 13 - TRBV4-3
CASSLPSEKTQYF TGCGCCAGCAGCTTGCCGTCAGAAAAGACCCAGTACTTC - TRBJ2-5 13 - TRBV5-1
CAWSPLAGGYNEQFF TGTGCCTGGAGCCCACTAGCGGGTGGTTACAATGAGCAGTTCTTC TRBD2 TRBJ2-1 15 few TRBV30
CASSEVNQETQYF TGCGCCAGCAGTGAGGTAAACCAAGAGACCCAGTACTTC - TRBJ2-5 13 - TRBV10-1
CASRTGTGVTDTQYF TGTGCCAGCAGGACCGGGACAGGGGTTACAGATACGCAGTATTTT TRBD1 TRBJ2-3 15 - TRBV2
CASSSNYNEQFF TGTGCCAGCAGTTCAAATTACAATGAGCAGTTCTTC - TRBJ2-1 12 - TRBV13
CASSQVRNTEAFF TGTGCCAGCAGCCAAGTGCGGAACACTGAAGCTTTCTTT - TRBJ1-1 13 once TRBV14
CASSYRDRFYGYTF TGTGCCAGCAGCTACCGGGACAGGTTCTATGGCTACACCTTC TRBD1 TRBJ1-2 14 - TRBV13
CASSVGTGFLTNEKLFF TGTGCCAGCAGCGTAGGAACAGGCTTCCTAACTAATGAAAAACTGTTTTTT - TRBJ1-4 17 - TRBV9
CASSPRQGSLEAFF TGTGCCAGCAGCCCAAGACAGGGGTCCCTTGAAGCTTTCTTT TRBD1 TRBJ1-1 14 once TRBV7-6
CASSSITDRAYEQYF TGTGCCAGCAGTTCCATCACCGACAGGGCCTACGAGCAGTACTTC TRBD1 TRBJ2-7 15 - TRBV27
CASSLTGYNEQFF TGTGCCAGCAGTTTGACAGGGTACAATGAGCAGTTCTTC TRBD1 TRBJ2-1 13 - TRBV27
CASSSPQGTGYEQYF TGTGCCAGCAGTTCCCCACAGGGCACGGGCTACGAGCAGTACTTC - TRBJ2-7 15 - TRBV6-5